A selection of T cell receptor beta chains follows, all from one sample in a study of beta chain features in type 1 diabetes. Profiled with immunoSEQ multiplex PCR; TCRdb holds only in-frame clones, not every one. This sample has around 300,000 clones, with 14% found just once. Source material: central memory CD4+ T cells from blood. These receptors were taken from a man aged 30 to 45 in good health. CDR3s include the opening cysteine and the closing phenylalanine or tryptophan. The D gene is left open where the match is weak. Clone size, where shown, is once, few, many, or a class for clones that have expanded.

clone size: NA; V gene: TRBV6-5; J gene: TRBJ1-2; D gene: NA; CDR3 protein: CASVGGLGYTF; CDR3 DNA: TGTGCCAGCGTCGGGGGGCTTGGCTACACCTTC
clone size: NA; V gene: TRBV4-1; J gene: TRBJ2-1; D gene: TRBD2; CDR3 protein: CASSQVWEGDEQFF; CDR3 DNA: TGTGCCAGCAGCCAAGTGTGGGAGGGCGATGAGCAGTTCTTC
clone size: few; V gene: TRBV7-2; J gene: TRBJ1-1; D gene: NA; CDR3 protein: CASSLARTGRNTEAFF; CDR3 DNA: TGTGCCAGCAGCTTAGCCCGGACGGGGAGGAACACTGAAGCTTTCTTT
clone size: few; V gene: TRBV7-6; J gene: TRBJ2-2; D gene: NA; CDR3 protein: CASSYGTATNTGELFF; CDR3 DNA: TGTGCCAGCAGTTACGGGACGGCGACGAACACCGGGGAGCTGTTTTTT
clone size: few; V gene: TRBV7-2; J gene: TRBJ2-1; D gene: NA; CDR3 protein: CASSKSGNSYNEQFF; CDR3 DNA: TGTGCCAGCAGCAAATCAGGGAATTCCTACAATGAGCAGTTCTTC
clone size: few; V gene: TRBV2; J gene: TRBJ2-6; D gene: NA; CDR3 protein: CASSEEVSGANVLTF; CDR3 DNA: TGTGCCAGCAGCGAGGAGGTCTCTGGGGCCAACGTCCTGACTTTC
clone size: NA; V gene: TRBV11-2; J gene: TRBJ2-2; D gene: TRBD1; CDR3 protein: CASSLVQGATGELFF; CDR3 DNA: TGTGCCAGCAGCTTAGTACAGGGGGCAACCGGGGAGCTGTTTTTT
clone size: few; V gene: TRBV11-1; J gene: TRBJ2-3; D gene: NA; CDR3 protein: CASSHDSTDTQYF; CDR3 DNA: TGTGCCAGCAGCCACGACTCCACAGATACGCAGTATTTT
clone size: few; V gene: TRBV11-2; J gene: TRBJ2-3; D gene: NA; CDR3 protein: CASSLWRAVDTQYF; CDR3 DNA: TGTGCCAGCAGCTTATGGCGCGCCGTTGATACGCAGTATTTT
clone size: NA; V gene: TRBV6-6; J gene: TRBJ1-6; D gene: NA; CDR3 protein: CASRAGAEELHF; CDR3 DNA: TGTGCCAGCAGAGCCGGGGCGGAGGAACTCCACTTT
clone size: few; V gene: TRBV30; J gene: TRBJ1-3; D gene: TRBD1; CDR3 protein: CAWSAHTTGSGNTIYF; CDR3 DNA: TGTGCCTGGAGCGCCCACACGACAGGGTCTGGAAACACCATATATTTT
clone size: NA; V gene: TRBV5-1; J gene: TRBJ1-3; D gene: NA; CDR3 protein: CASRDSVGNTIYF; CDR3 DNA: TGCGCCAGCAGGGACAGTGTAGGAAACACCATATATTTT
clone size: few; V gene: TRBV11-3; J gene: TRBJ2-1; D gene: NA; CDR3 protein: CASSLDRSYNEQFF; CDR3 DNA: TGTGCCAGCAGCTTAGATCGGTCCTACAATGAGCAGTTCTTC
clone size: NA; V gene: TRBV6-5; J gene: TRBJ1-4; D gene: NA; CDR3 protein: CASSRTASNEKLFF; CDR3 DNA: TGTGCCAGCAGTCGGACAGCCTCTAATGAAAAACTGTTTTTT
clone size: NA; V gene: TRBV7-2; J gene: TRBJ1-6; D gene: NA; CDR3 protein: CASTTPGGKSPLHF; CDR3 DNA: TGTGCCAGCACCACCCCCGGGGGCAAGTCACCCCTCCACTTT
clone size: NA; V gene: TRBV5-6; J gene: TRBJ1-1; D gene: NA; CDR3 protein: CASSWGGLSSNSEAFF; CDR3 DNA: TGTGCCAGCAGCTGGGGCGGGCTGTCAAGTAACTCTGAAGCTTTCTTT
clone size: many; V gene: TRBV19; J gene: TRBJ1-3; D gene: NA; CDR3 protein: CASSIGGNTIYF; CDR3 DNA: TGTGCCAGTAGTATTGGAGGCAACACCATATATTTT
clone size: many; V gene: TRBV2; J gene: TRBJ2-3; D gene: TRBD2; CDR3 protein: CASSGRGLRTDTQYF; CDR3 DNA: TGTGCCAGCAGTGGGAGGGGACTACGCACAGATACGCAGTATTTT
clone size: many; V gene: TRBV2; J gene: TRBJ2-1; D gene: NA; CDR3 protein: CASSRTQGTSSQNEQFF; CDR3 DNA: TGTGCCAGCAGCCGCACGCAAGGGACTTCTAGCCAAAATGAGCAGTTCTTC
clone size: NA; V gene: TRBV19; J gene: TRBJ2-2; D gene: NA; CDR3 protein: CASSIPISTGELFF; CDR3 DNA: TGTGCCAGTAGTATTCCCATAAGCACCGGGGAGCTGTTTTTT
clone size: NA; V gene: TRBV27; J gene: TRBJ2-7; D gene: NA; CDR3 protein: CASSLTVASNYEQYF; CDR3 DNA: TGTGCCAGCAGTTTGACAGTGGCCTCAAACTACGAGCAGTACTTC
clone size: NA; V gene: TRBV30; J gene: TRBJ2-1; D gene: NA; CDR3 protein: CAWSIGSSSYNEQFF; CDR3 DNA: TGTGCCTGGAGTATCGGCTCGAGCTCCTACAATGAGCAGTTCTTC
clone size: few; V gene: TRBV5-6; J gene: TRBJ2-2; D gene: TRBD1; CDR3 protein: CASSPPGQGVRNFAGELFF; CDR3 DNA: TGTGCCAGCAGCCCTCCGGGACAGGGGGTTAGAAATTTTGCCGGGGAGCTGTTTTTT
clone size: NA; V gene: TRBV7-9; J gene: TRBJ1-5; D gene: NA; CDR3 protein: CASSLVGREHQPQHF; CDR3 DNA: TGTGCCAGCAGCTTAGTAGGGAGGGAACATCAGCCCCAGCATTTT
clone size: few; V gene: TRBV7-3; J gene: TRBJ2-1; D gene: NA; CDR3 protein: CASSIGQKGNEQFF; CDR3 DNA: TGTGCCAGCAGCATAGGACAAAAGGGGAATGAGCAGTTCTTC
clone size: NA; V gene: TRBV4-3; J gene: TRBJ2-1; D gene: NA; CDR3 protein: CASSLDRGSNEQFF; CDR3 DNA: TGCGCCAGCAGCCTGGACCGGGGGAGCAATGAGCAGTTCTTC
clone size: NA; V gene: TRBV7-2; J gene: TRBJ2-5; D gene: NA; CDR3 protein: CASSLSTSETQYF; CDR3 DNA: TGTGCCAGCAGCTTAAGTACTAGTGAGACCCAGTACTTC
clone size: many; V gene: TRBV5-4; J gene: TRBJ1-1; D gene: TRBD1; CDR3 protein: CASSQNRGSGTEAFF; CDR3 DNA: TGTGCCAGCAGCCAAAACAGGGGATCGGGCACTGAAGCTTTCTTT
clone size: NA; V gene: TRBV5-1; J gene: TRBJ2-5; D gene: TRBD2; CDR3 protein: CASSTAGTSGAVQYF; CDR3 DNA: TGCGCCAGCAGCACCGCCGGGACTAGCGGGGCGGTGCAGTACTTC
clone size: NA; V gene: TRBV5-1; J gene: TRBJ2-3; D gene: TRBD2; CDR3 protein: CASSLVSGGTDTQYF; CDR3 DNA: TGCGCCAGCAGCTTGGTTAGCGGGGGAACAGATACGCAGTATTTT
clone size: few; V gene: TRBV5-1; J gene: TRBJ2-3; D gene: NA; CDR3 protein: CASSSEGTDTQYF; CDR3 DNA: TGCGCCAGCAGCTCGGAGGGGACAGATACGCAGTATTTT
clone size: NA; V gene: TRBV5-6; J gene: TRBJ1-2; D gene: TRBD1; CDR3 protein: CASSPGTEPGHTF; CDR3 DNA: TGTGCCAGCAGCCCCGGGACAGAACCGGGCCACACCTTC
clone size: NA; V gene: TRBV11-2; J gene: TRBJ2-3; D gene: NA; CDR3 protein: CASSLTGAAIGGADTQYF; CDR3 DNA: TGTGCCAGCAGCTTAACTGGAGCGGCGATAGGGGGAGCAGATACGCAGTATTTT
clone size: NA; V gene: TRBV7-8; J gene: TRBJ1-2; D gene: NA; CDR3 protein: CASSLGRNNYGYTF; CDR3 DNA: TGTGCCAGCAGCTTGGGAAGGAATAACTATGGCTACACCTTC
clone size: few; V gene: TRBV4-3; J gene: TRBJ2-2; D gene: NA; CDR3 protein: CASSQEGSDFTGELFF; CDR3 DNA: TGCGCCAGCAGCCAAGAGGGAAGCGATTTTACTGGGGAGCTGTTTTTT
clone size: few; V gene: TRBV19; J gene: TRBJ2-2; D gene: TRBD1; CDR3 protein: CATTGQATNTGELFF; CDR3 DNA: TGTGCCACCACTGGACAGGCTACGAACACCGGGGAGCTGTTTTTT
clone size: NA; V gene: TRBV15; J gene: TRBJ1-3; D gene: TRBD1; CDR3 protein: CATSRDLGQGDTIYF; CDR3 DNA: TGTGCCACCAGCAGAGATCTAGGACAGGGGGACACCATATATTTT
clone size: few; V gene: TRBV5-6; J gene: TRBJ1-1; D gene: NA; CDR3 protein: CASSLTGPPEAFF; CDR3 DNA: TGTGCCAGCAGCTTAACAGGGCCCCCTGAAGCTTTCTTT
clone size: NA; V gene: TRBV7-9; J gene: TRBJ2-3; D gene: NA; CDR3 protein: CASSLKGNTDTQYF; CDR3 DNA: TGTGCCAGCAGCTTAAAGGGGAACACAGATACGCAGTATTTT
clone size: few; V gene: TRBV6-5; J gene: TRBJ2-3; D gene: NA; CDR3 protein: CASSYTAFTDTQYF; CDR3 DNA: TGTGCCAGCAGTTACACCGCCTTCACAGATACGCAGTATTTT
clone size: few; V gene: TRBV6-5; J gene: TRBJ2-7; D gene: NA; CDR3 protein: CVRAGSLQTYEQYF; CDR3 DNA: TGTGTCCGGGCAGGATCCCTGCAAACCTACGAGCAGTACTTC
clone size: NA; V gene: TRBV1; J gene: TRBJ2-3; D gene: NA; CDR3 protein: CTSSPGGLAGDNTDTQYF; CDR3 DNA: TGCACCAGCAGCCCCGGGGGACTAGCGGGAGATAACACAGATACGCAGTATTTT
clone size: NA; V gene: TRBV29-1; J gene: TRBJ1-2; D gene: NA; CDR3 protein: CSVEDAGNYGYTF; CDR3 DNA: TGCAGCGTTGAAGATGCCGGGAACTATGGCTACACCTTC
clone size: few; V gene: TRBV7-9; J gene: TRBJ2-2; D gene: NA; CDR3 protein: CASSSDTYPGGELFF; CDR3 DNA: TGTGCCAGCAGCTCAGACACGTATCCTGGCGGGGAGCTGTTTTTT
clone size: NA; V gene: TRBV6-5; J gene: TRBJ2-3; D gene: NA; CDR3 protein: CASSLRTQRDTQYF; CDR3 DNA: TGTGCCAGCAGTCTTAGGACTCAGAGGGATACGCAGTATTTT
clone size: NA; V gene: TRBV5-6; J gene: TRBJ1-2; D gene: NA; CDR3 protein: CASSLASPAGGYTF; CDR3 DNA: TGTGCCAGCAGCTTGGCCTCCCCGGCCGGCGGCTACACCTTC
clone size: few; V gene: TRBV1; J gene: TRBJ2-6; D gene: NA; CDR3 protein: CTSSQDGDRGLLNSGANVLTF; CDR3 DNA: TGCACCAGCAGCCAAGATGGGGACAGGGGGCTCCTTAACTCTGGGGCCAACGTCCTGACTTTC
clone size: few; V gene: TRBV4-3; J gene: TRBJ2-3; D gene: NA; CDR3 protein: CASSQEFWGKQRPDTQYF; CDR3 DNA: TGCGCCAGCAGCCAAGAATTTTGGGGCAAACAACGTCCAGATACGCAGTATTTT